This T cell receptor (beta chain) appears in the sequencing data of a study of cytomegalovirus exposure and HLA in healthy donors. The donors belonged to the roughly 110-subject validation cohort, separate from the approximately 700-subject first cohort. Assay used: immunoSEQ multiplex PCR; TCRdb lists only in-frame clones, some missing. The data hold over 200,000 clones, with approximately 83% observed a single time. Germline CDR1 and CDR2: SGHNT and YYREEE (reference sequence). The CDR3 has 15 amino acids. V shed 4 bases and J 4 bases; nucleotides not matched to a gene: 7. This clone was observed a few times. Its antigen remains unknown. General study points: Most TCR sequences proved rare, with some public TCRs found in many donors. Cytomegalovirus-associated status was assigned to about 180 TCR beta chains.

The source material was PBMCs. This sequence joins TRBV5-4 and TRBJ1-2, with 10 positions matching TRBD1. This sequence was found in a woman aged 25 to 45 in good health and CMV-seropositive. The CDR3: CASSRPGQGFYGYTF. CDR3 in DNA: TGTGCCAGCAGCCGACCGGGACAGGGGTTCTATGGCTACACCTTC.